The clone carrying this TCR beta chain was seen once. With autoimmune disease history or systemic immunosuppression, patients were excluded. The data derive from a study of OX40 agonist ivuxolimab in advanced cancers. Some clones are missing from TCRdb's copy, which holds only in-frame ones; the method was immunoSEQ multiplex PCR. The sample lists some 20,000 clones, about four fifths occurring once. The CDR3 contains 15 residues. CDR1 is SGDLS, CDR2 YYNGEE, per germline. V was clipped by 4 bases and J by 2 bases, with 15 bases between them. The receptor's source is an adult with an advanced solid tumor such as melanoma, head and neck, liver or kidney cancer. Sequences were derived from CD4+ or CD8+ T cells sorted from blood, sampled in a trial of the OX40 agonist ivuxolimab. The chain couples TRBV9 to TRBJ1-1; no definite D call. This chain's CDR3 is CASSPSLGRNTEAFF. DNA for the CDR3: TGTGCCAGCAGCCCTTCCTTAGGGCGAAACACTGAAGCTTTCTTT. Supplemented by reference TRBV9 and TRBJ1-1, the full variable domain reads DSGVTQTPKHLITATGQRVTLRCSPRSGDLSVYWYQQSLDQGLQFLIQYYNGEERAKGNILERFSAQQFPDLHSELNLSSLELGDSALYFCASSPSLGRNTEAFFGQGTRLTVV.